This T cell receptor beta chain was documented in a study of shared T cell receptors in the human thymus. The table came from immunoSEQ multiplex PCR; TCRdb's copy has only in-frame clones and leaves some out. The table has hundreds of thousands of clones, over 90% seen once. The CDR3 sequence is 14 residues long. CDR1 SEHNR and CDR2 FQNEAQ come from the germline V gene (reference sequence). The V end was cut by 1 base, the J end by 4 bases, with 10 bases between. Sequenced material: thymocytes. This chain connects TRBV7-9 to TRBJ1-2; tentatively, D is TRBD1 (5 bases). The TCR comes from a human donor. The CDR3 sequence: CASSLGDGAYGYTF. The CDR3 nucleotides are TGTGCCAGCAGCTTAGGGGACGGGGCCTATGGCTACACCTTC.